The next 10 T cell receptor beta chains were all read from a single sample in a study of blood T cells in healthy people across ages. Then a second PCR, running roughly 7 to 11 cycles, was carried out with a sample-barcoded 5' primer and a J-beta primer mix. TCRdb called the 5' RACE reads again in MiXCR, with one record for every CDR3 protein. The data contain around 580,000 distinct CDR3 sequences, around 48% of them seen just once; the ten biggest clones take up around 25%. What was sequenced was blood. These TCRs come from a man aged 80 or over in good health.

The V gene is TRBV27, the J gene TRBJ2-7; possibly TRBD1 for D (6 bases). Trimming pared 0 bases from V and 0 bases from J, leaving 9 bases between. The germline CDR1 and CDR2 sequences are MNHEY and SMNVEV (reference sequence). The CDR3 is 15 residues long. Here the CDR3 DNA reads TGTGCCAGCAGTTTATCCGGACAGCTCTCCTACGAGCAGTACTTC. This codes for CASSLSGQLSYEQYF.

This clonotype was seen only a few times. The rearrangement uses TRBV20-1 and TRBJ1-1; TRBD1 matches at 7 bases. V was clipped by 5 bases and J by 1 base; unmatched bases: 4. Germline V gene data show CDR1 as DFQATT and CDR2 as SNEGSKA (reference sequence). This CDR3 is 13 amino acids long. The CDR3 protein is CSALRGRNTEAFF. CDR3 nucleotides: TGCAGTGCTCTCAGGGGGAGGAACACTGAAGCTTTCTTT.

This chain uses TRBV10-3 with TRBJ2-3, with 14 bases aligning to TRBD2. Germline assignment: CDR1 ENHRY and CDR2 SYGVKD. J was trimmed by 1 base and V by 2 bases; bases with no gene match: 2. This CDR3 contains 17 residues. The CDR3 is CAISEGTSGGRTDTQYF. The CDR3 nucleotides are TGTGCCATCAGTGAGGGGACTAGCGGGGGCCGCACAGATACGCAGTATTTT.

The rearrangement uses TRBV20-1 and TRBJ1-2; a weak D match, TRBD1 (5 bases). Germline loops: CDR1 DFQATT, CDR2 SNEGSKA (reference sequence). Trimming removed 1 base from V and 8 bases from J, with 11 bases in between. This CDR3 is built from 12 residues. CDR3 coding DNA: TGCAGTGCTAGAGGAGGGGCTCGGGGCTACACCTTC. It specifies CSARGGARGYTF.

This clonotype appeared many times. The chain uses TRBV7-2 and TRBJ1-1; D is ambiguous. This CDR3 contains 12 residues. Germline CDR1 is SGHTA and CDR2 is FQGNSA. Trimming took off 2 bases at V and 3 bases at J, with 4 bases between the two ends. In DNA, the CDR3 is TGTGCCAGCAGCTTACCCTACACTGAAGCTTTCTTT. It encodes CASSLPYTEAFF. Based on the CDR3 plus reference TRBV7-2 and TRBJ1-1, the full variable domain is GAGVSQSPSNKVTEKGKDVELRCDPISGHTALYWYRQSLGQGLEFLIYFQGNSAPDKSGLPSDRFSAERTGGSVSTLTIQRTQQEDSAVYLCASSLPYTEAFFGQGTRLTVV.

The CDR3 DNA reads as TGCGCCAGCAGCCGGACAGGGAGGGCTGAAAAACTGTTTTTT. Amino acids: CASSRTGRAEKLFF. V and J are TRBV5-1 and TRBJ1-4, with 8 positions matching TRBD1. There are 14 residues in the CDR3. V trimming: 4 bases; J trimming: 7 bases; junction bases outside the gene matches: 6. The germline V gene encodes CDR1 SGHRS and CDR2 YFSETQ.

This clonotype was observed once. The chain carries TRBV4-3 and TRBJ2-3; 7 nucleotides line up with TRBD1. V gave up 3 bases and J gave up 4 bases; unmatched junction bases: 10. CDR3 length: 16 amino acids. Germline V gives CDR1 LGHNA, CDR2 YSLEER. CDR3 amino acids: CASSQDDRVSADTQYF. The DNA for the CDR3 is TGCGCCAGCAGCCAGGACGACAGGGTCAGCGCAGATACGCAGTATTTT.

This sequence joins TRBV28 and TRBJ1-5; D is perhaps TRBD1 (6 bases). Trimming took off 11 bases at V and 1 base at J, with 15 bases between the two ends. This CDR3 has 14 residues. Per germline, CDR1 MDHEN and CDR2 SYDVKM. CDR3: CAAWGPPSNQPQHF. For the CDR3, the DNA is TGTGCCGCCTGGGGGCCTCCAAGCAATCAGCCCCAGCATTTT.

This clonotype was counted once. This CDR3 is CASGPSGQGRHEQFF. The DNA for the CDR3 is TGCGCCAGCGGACCTAGCGGCCAGGGACGCCATGAGCAGTTCTTC. The chain couples TRBV4-3 to TRBJ2-1; 7 nucleotides match TRBD2. Germline V gene sequence: CDR1 LGHNA, CDR2 YSLEER. The J segment lost 8 bases and the V segment lost 8 bases, leaving 15 bases of the junction unmatched. The CDR3 covers 15 residues.

This clonotype has a handful of counts. V is TRBV29-1 and J is TRBJ1-2, with D unresolved. The CDR3 sequence is 11 residues long. The V gene lost 3 bases and the J gene lost 4 bases, with 6 bases spanning the gap. CDR1 is SQVTM, CDR2 ANQGSEA, per germline. CDR3 protein: CSVEQGYGYTF. The CDR3 DNA reads TGCAGCGTTGAGCAAGGCTATGGCTACACCTTC.